This record concerns one TCR beta chain sequence. Antigen specificity is unknown. This sample is part of a study of shared clonotypes between healthy human individuals. In the study overall: Each donor had three CD4 naive, three CD4 memory, two CD8 naive and one CD8 memory plate.

Each PCR replicate from the sorted subsets contained around 0.2 ug DNA, which is tens of thousands of T cell genomes. Libraries were prepared by immunoSEQ multiplex PCR; TCRdb keeps only in-frame clonotypes and omits some of them. The sample lists more than 550,000 clones, just over 90% occurring once. The study, taken as a whole, reports: All-four-donor shared clonotypes had higher generation probabilities than non-shared clonotypes did. Sorted-subset sequencing, rarefaction showed, was incomplete despite large depth.

Naive CD8 cells lacked CD45RO and underwent positive selection for CCR7, leaving out terminally differentiated effector memory CD45RA+ cells. V was pared by 4 bases and J by 3 bases, with 13 bases between. The CDR3 is 15 amino acids. The germline V gene has CDR1 MGHRA and CDR2 YSYEKL. The chain joins TRBV4-1 to TRBJ2-1; D might be TRBD1 or TRBD2, each matching 5 bases. Sequenced sample: naive CD8+ T cells sorted from blood. The sequence derives from a man between 25 and 39 years old in good health. The CDR3 loop reads CASSPVGRIYNEQFF. CDR3 nucleotide sequence: TGCGCCAGCAGCCCAGTGGGACGGATCTACAATGAGCAGTTCTTC.